Listed here are 12 T cell receptor beta chains from one sample, sequenced in a study of CD8 T cells in Susac syndrome. RNA in amounts of about 0.45 to 1 ug was reverse transcribed with random hexamers. TCRdb re-called the immunoSEQ multiplex PCR reads with MiXCR, one entry per CDR3 protein. This sample has 150,000 to 200,000 distinct CDR3 sequences, with less than 95% found just once. Sequencing input: CD4+ T cells from PBMCs. The receptors were gathered from a human donor in good health.

The rearrangement uses TRBV7-2 and TRBJ2-7; D uncertain. This CDR3 is 14 amino acids long. Looked up from germline, CDR1 is SGHTA and CDR2 is FQGNSA. V lost 5 bases and J 2 bases, leaving 13 bases between the germline ends. The CDR3 nucleotides read TGTGCCAGCAGCCTAAGGGCTACCGCCTACGAGCAGTACTTC. Residues: CASSLRATAYEQYF.

The chain joins TRBV7-9 to TRBJ2-5; D possibly corresponds to TRBD1 (7 bases). The V and J ends lost 2 bases and 4 bases respectively, with 11 bases between them. The germline V gene has CDR1 SEHNR and CDR2 FQNEAQ (reference sequence). CDR3 size: 14 residues. The CDR3 reads CASSLRQGGETQYF. In DNA, the CDR3 is TGTGCCAGCAGCTTACGACAGGGAGGAGAGACCCAGTACTTC.

This sequence joins TRBV3-1 and TRBJ2-7, with 7 bases lining up with TRBD2. There are 16 residues in the CDR3. Losses at the gene ends were 1 base for V and 0 bases for J; bases not matched to a gene: 6. CDR1 and CDR2 from the germline V gene are LGHDT and YNNKEL (reference sequence). The CDR3 DNA reads as TGTGCCAGCAGCCAAGGTCCGGGAGGATTCTCCTACGAGCAGTACTTC. This sequence encodes CASSQGPGGFSYEQYF.

V is TRBV7-8 and J is TRBJ2-3, with a tentative D call TRBD2 (6 bases). The CDR3 runs to 16 residues. Trimming took off 4 bases at V and 4 bases at J, with 18 bases between the two ends. Germline CDR1 SGHVS, CDR2 FQNEAQ. The CDR3 bases are TGTGCCAGCAGCTGGGGGGTTGCCGGGTCGGCAGATACGCAGTATTTT. Translation: CASSWGVAGSADTQYF.

The chain employs TRBV5-4 and TRBJ1-1, with D possibly being TRBD1 (5 bases). CDR1 and CDR2 from the germline V gene are SGHNT and YYREEE (reference sequence). The CDR3 runs 14 residues. V was clipped by 5 bases and J by 0 bases, with 11 bases between them. As DNA, the CDR3 is TGTGCCAGCAGTTCAGGAGGGGTGAACACTGAAGCTTTCTTT. Encoded protein: CASSSGGVNTEAFF.

The gene calls are TRBV6-2 or TRBV6-3 and TRBJ2-3, with a weak D call TRBD1 (7 bases). Germline V gene lookup returns CDR1 MNHEY and CDR2 SVGEGT. V lost 6 bases and J 2 bases, leaving 12 bases between the germline ends. CDR3 length equals 14 residues. The CDR3 nucleotides read TGTGCCAGCAGGCGGGACAGTCTCACAGATACGCAGTATTTT. Its translation: CASRRDSLTDTQYF.

The rearrangement links TRBV29-1 to TRBJ2-2; possibly TRBD1 for D (6 bases). The CDR3 sequence is 15 residues long. The germline V gene encodes CDR1 SQVTM and CDR2 ANQGSEA. V lost 6 bases and J lost 2, with 16 bases in between. Here the CDR3 reads CSVGWGLPNTGELFF. CDR3 DNA: TGCAGCGTAGGGTGGGGGCTACCCAACACCGGGGAGCTGTTTTTT.

The chain combines TRBV29-1 with TRBJ2-1; D call uncertain. This CDR3 is built from 9 residues. Germline CDR1 SQVTM, CDR2 ANQGSEA. V was trimmed by 3 bases and J by 9 bases, leaving 3 bases between them. The CDR3: CSVDREQFF. In DNA form, the CDR3 reads TGCAGCGTTGACCGTGAGCAGTTCTTC.

The gene calls are TRBV12-3 or TRBV12-4 and TRBJ2-1; 11 bases map to TRBD2. This CDR3 is 14 amino acids long. The V and J ends lost 4 bases and 7 bases, in that order; junction bases with no gene match: 3. CDR3 sequence: CASSYSGRANEQFF. As DNA, the CDR3 is TGTGCCAGCAGTTATAGCGGGAGGGCTAATGAGCAGTTCTTC.

This clonotype occurred once. The rearrangement uses TRBV7-2 and TRBJ1-5, with D tentatively TRBD1 (5 bases). CDR1 and CDR2 (germline): SGHTA, FQGNSA. The CDR3 is 15 amino acids. Trimming shortened V by 2 bases and J by 4 bases, and 12 bases separated the two germline ends. The DNA for the CDR3 is TGTGCCAGCAGCTTATCGGGGGGAATAAATCAGCCCCAGCATTTT. This gives the protein CASSLSGGINQPQHF.

The rearrangement joins TRBV25-1 to TRBJ2-5; D is tentatively TRBD1 or TRBD2 (6 bases each). Germline lookup yields CDR1 MGHDK and CDR2 SYGVNS. The CDR3 spans 13 residues. Between the trimmed V and J ends, which lost 6 bases and 5 bases, there was a span of 13 bases. The CDR3 here is CASSRRGRETQYF. Here the CDR3 DNA reads TGTGCCAGCAGCCGTCGGGGGCGTGAGACCCAGTACTTC.

The chain has TRBV15 and TRBJ1-5; TRBD1 might be the D (5 bases). The germline V gene encodes CDR1 LNHNV and CDR2 YYDKDF (reference sequence). Deletions cut 0 bases from V and 2 bases from J, with 14 bases between. The CDR3 runs 17 residues. Here the CDR3 reads CATSRDREGTGNQPQHF. DNA of the CDR3: TGTGCCACCAGCAGAGATCGAGAGGGGACGGGCAATCAGCCCCAGCATTTT.